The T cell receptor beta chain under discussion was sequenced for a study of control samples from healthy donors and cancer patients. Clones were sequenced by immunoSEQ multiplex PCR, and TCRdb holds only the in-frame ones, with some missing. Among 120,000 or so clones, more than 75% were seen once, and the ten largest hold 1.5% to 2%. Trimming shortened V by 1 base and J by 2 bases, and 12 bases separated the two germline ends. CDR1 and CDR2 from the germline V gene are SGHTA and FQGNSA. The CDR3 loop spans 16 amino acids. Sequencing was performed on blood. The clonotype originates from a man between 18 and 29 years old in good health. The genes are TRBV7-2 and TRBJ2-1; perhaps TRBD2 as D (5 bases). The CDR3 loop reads CASSLGRVAPYNEQFF. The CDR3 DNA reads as TGTGCCAGCAGCTTAGGCCGGGTAGCGCCCTACAATGAGCAGTTCTTC.